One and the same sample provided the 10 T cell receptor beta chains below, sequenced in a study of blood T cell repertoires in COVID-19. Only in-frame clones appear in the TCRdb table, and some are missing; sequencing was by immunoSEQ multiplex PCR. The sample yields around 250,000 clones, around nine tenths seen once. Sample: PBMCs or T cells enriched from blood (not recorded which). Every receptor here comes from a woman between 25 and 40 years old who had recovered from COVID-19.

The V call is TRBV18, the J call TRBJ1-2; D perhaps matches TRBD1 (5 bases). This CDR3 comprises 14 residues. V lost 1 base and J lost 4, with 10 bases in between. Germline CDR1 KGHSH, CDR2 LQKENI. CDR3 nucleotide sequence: TGTGCCAGCTCACCACAGGGGTTCTGCTATGGCTACACCTTC. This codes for CASSPQGFCYGYTF.

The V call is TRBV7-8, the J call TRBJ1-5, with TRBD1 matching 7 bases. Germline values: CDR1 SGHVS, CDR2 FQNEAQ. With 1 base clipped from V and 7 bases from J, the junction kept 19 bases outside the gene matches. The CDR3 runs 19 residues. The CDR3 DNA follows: TGTGCCAGCAGCTTAGAGAGATTTCTAGGGACAGCTGGGACCCAGCCCCAGCATTTT. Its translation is CASSLERFLGTAGTQPQHF.

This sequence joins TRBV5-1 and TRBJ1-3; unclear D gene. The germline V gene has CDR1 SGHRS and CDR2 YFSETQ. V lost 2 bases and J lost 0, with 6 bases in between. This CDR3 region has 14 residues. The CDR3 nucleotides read TGCGCCAGCAGCTTAGGAGTCTCTGGAAACACCATATATTTT. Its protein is CASSLGVSGNTIYF.

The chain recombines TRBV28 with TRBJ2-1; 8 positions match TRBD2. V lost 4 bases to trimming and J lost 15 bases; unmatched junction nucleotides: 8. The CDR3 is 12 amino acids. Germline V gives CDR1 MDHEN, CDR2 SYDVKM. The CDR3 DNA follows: TGTGCCAGCAGTTCTCCCGGGACTAGGGCGTTCTTC. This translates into CASSSPGTRAFF.

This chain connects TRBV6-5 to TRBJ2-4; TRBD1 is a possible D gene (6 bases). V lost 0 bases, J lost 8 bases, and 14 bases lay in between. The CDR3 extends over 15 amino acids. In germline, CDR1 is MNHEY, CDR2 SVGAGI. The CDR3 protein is CASSYSTGYNDIQYF. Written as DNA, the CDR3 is TGTGCCAGCAGTTACTCCACAGGGTATAATGACATTCAGTACTTC.

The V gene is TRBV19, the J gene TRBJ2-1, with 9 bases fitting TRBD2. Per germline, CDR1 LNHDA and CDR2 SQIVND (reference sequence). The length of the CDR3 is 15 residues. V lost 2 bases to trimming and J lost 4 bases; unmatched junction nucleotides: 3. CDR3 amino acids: CASSIRLAGYNEQFF. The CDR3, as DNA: TGTGCCAGTAGTATAAGGCTAGCGGGGTACAATGAGCAGTTCTTC.

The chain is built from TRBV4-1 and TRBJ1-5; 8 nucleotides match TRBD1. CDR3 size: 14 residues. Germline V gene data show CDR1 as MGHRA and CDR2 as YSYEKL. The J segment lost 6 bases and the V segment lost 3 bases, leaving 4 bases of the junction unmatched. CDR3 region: CASSHGQGGQPQHF. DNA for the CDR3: TGCGCCAGCAGCCATGGACAGGGAGGTCAGCCCCAGCATTTT.

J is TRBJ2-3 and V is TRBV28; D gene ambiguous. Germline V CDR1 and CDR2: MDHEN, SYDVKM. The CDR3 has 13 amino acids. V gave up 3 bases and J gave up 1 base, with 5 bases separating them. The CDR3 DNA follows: TGTGCCAGCAGTTTCCGAGGCACAGATACGCAGTATTTT. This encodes CASSFRGTDTQYF. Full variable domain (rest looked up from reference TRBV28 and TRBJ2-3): DVKVTQSSRYLVKRTGEKVFLECVQDMDHENMFWYRQDPGLGLRLIYFSYDVKMKEKGDIPEGYSVSREKKERFSLILESASTNQTSMYLCASSFRGTDTQYFGPGTRLTVL.

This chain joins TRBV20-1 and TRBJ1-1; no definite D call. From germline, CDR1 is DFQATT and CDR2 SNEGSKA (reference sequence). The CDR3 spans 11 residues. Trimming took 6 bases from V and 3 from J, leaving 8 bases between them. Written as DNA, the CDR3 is TGCAGTGCAACTAAAGACACTGAAGCTTTCTTT. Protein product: CSATKDTEAFF.

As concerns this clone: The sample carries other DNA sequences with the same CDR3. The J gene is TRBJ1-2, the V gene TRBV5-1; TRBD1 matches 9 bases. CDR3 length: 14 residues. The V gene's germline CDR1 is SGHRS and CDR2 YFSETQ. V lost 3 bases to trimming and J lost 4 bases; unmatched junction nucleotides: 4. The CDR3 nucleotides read TGCGCCAGCAGCTCCGACAGGGGGATCTATGGCTACACCTTC. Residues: CASSSDRGIYGYTF.